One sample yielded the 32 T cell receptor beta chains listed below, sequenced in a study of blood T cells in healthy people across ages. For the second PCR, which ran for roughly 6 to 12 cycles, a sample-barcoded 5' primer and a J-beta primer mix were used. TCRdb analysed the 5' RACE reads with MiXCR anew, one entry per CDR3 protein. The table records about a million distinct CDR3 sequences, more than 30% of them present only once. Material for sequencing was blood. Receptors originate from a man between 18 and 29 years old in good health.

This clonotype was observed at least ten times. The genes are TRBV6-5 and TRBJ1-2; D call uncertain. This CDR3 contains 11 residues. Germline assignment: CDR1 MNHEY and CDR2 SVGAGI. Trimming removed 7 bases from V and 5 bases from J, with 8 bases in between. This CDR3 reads CASTRGYGYTF. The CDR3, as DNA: TGTGCCAGCACCCGCGGTTATGGCTACACCTTC.

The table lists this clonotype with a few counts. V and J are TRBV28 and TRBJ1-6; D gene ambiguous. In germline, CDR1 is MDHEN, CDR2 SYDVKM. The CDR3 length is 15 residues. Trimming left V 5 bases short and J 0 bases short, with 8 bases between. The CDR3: CASSQGPSYNSPLHF. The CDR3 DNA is TGTGCCAGCAGTCAAGGTCCCTCCTATAATTCACCCCTCCACTTT.

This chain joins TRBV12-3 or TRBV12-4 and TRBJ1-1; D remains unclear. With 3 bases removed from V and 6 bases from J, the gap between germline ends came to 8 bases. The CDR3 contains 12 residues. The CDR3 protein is CASSFIPPEAFF. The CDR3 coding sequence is TGTGCCAGCAGTTTTATTCCCCCTGAAGCTTTCTTT.

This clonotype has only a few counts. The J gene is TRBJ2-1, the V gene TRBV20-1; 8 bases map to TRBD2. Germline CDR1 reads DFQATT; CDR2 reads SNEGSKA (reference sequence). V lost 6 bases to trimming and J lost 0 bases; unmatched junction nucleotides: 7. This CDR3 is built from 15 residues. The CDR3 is CSAHSGEISYNEQFF. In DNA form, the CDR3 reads TGCAGTGCCCATAGCGGGGAGATCTCCTACAATGAGCAGTTCTTC.

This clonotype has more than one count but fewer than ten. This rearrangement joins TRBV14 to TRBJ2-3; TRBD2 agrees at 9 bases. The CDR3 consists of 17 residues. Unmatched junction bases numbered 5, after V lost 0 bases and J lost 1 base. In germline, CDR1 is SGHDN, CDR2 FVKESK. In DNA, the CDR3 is TGTGCCAGCAGCCAAGATCTTGGCGGGGGGGGCACAGATACGCAGTATTTT. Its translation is CASSQDLGGGGTDTQYF.

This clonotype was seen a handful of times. CDR3 nucleotide sequence: TGTGCCAGCAGTTTATTCCCTCTCAGGGGTTCTCCAGAGACCCAGTACTTC. This encodes CASSLFPLRGSPETQYF. V and J are TRBV27 and TRBJ2-5, with D possibly being TRBD1 (6 bases). Germline values: CDR1 MNHEY, CDR2 SMNVEV (reference sequence). This CDR3 spans 17 amino acids. Trimming removed 1 base at V and 4 bases at J, with 19 bases between.

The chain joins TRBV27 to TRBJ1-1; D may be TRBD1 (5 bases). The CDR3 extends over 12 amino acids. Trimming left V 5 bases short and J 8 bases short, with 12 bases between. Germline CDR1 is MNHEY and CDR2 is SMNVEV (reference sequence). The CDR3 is CASSTRQQEAFF. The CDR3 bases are TGTGCCAGCAGTACGCGACAGCAAGAAGCTTTCTTT.

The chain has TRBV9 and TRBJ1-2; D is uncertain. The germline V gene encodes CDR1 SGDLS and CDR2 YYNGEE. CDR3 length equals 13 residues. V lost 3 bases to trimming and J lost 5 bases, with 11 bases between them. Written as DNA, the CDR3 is TGTGCCAGCAGCGCCTCTGTCTCGTATGGCTACACCTTC. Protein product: CASSASVSYGYTF.

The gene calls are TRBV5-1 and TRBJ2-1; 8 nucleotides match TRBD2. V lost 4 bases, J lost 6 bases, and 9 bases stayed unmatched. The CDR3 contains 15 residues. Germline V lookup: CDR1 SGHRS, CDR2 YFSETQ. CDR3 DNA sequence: TGCGCCAGCAGCCCCGGACTAGCTGTATTCAATGAGCAGTTCTTC. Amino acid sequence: CASSPGLAVFNEQFF.

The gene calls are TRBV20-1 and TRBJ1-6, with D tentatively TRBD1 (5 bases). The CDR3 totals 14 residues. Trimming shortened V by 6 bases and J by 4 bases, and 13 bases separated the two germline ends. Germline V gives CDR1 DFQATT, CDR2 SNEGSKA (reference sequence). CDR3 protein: CSAQQENYNSPLHF. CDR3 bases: TGCAGTGCCCAACAGGAGAATTATAATTCACCCCTCCACTTT.

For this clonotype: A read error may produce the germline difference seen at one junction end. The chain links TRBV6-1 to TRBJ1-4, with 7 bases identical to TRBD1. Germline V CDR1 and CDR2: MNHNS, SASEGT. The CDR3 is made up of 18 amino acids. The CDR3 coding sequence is TGTGCCAGCACCAAGTACCGGGACAGAGTGCGCACTAATGCAAAACTGTTTTTT. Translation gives CASTKYRDRVRTNAKLFF.

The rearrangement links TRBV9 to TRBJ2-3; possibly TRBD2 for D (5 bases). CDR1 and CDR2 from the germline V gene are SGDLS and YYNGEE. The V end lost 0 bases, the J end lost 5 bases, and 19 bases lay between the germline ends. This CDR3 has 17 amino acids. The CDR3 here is CASSVGGPLGVLDTQYF. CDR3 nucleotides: TGTGCCAGCAGCGTAGGAGGGCCTCTTGGGGTGTTAGATACGCAGTATTTT.

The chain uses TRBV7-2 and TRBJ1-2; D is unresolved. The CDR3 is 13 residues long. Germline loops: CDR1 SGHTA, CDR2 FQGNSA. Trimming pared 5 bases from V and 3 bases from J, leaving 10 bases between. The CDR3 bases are TGTGCCAGCAGCGCGGACTGGTACTATGGCTACACCTTC. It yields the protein CASSADWYYGYTF.

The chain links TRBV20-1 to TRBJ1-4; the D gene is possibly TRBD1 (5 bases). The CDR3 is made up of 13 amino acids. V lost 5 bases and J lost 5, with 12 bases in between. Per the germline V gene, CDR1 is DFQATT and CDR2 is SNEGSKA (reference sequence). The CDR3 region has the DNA TGCAGTGCTGGGGGAGGTTTGAATGAAAAACTGTTTTTT. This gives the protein CSAGGGLNEKLFF.

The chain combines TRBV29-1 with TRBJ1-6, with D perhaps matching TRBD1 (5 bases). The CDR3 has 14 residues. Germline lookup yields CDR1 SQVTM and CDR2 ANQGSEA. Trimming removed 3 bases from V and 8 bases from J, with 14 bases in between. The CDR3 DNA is TGCAGCGTTGAGGGGGGAGACCCAGATTCACCCCTCCACTTT. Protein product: CSVEGGDPDSPLHF.

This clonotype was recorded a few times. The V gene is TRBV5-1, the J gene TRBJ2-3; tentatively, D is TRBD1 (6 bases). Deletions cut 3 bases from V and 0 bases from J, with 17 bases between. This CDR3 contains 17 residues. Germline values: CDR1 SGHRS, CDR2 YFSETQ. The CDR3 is CASSSRQDPPSTDTQYF. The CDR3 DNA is TGCGCCAGCAGCTCCCGACAGGACCCCCCTAGCACAGATACGCAGTATTTT.

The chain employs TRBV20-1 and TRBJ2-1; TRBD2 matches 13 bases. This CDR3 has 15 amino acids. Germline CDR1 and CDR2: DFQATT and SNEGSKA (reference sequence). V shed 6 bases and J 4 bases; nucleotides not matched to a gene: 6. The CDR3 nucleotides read TGCAGTGCCTCGGGACTAGCGGGGACTTACAATGAGCAGTTCTTC. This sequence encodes CSASGLAGTYNEQFF.

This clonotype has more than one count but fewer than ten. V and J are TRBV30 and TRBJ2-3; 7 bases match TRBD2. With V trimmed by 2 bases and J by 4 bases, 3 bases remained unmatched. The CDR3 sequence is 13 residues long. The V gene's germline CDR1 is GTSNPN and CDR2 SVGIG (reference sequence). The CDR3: CAWSKGGADTQYF. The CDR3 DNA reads TGTGCCTGGAGTAAGGGAGGGGCAGATACGCAGTATTTT.

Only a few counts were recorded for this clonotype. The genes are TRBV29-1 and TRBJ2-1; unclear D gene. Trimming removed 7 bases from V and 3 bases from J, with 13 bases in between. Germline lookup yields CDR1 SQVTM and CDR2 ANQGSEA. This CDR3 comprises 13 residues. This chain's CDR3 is CSALPRSYNEQFF. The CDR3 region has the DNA TGCAGCGCACTTCCCAGGAGCTACAATGAGCAGTTCTTC.

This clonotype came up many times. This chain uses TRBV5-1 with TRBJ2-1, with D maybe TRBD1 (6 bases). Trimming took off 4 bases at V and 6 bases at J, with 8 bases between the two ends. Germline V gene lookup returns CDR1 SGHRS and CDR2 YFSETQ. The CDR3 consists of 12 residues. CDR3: CASSGGLNEQFF. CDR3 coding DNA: TGCGCCAGCAGCGGGGGCCTCAATGAGCAGTTCTTC.

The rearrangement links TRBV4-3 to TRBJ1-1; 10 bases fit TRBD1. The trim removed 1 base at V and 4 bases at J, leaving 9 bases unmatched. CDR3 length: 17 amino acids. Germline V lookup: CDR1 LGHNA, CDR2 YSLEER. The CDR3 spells CASSQVDRGQESTEAFF. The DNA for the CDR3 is TGCGCCAGCAGCCAAGTTGACAGGGGGCAAGAAAGCACTGAAGCTTTCTTT.

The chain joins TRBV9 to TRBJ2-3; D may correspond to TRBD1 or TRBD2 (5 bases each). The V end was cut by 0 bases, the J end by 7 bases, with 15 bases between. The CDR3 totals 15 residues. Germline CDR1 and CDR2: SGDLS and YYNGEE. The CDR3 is CASSVASPGAYTQYF. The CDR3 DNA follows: TGTGCCAGCAGCGTAGCTTCTCCCGGGGCCTATACGCAGTATTTT.

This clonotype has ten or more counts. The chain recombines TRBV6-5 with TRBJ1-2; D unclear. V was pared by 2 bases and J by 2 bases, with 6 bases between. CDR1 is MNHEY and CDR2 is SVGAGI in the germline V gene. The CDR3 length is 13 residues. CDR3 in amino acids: CASSYAQNYGYTF. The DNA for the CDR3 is TGTGCCAGCAGTTACGCACAGAACTATGGCTACACCTTC.

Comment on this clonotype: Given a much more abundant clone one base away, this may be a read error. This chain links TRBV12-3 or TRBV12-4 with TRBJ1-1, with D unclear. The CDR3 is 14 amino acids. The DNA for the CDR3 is TGTGCCAGCAGTGTAGCCTCAGGTTCTATTGAAGCTTTCTTT. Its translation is CASSVASGSIEAFF.

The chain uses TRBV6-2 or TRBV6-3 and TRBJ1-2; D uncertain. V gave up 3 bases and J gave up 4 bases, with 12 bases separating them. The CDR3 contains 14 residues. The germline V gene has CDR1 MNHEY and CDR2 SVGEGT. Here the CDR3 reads CASSYFTTAYGYTF. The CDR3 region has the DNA TGTGCCAGCAGTTATTTTACGACGGCCTATGGCTACACCTTC.

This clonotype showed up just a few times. CDR3 DNA sequence: TGTGCCAGCAGGTCCAGGCCCGTTCCCGATCAGCCCCAGCATTTT. Protein sequence: CASRSRPVPDQPQHF. The V gene is TRBV6-5, the J gene TRBJ1-5; D remains ambiguous. From germline, CDR1 is MNHEY and CDR2 SVGAGI. The CDR3 length is 15 residues. V gave up 6 bases and J gave up 5 bases, with 17 bases separating them.

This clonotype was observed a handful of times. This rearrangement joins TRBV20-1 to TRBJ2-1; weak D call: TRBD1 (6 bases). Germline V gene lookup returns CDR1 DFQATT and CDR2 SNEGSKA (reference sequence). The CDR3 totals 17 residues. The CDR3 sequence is CRLEGSVSASEGDEQFF. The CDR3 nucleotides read TGCAGGTTAGAGGGGTCCGTATCGGCGAGTGAGGGGGATGAGCAGTTCTTC.

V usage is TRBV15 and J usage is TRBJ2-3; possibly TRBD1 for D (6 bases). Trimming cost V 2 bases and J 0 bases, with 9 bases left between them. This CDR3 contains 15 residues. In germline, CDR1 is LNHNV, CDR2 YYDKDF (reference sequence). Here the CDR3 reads CATSRRTASTDTQYF. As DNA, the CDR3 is TGTGCCACCAGCAGACGGACAGCTAGCACAGATACGCAGTATTTT.

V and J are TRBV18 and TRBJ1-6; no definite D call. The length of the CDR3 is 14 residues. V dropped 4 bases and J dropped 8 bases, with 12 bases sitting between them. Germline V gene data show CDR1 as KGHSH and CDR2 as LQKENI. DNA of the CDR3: TGTGCCAGCTCACGCCGTCCGGGAGATTCACCCCTCCACTTT. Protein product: CASSRRPGDSPLHF.

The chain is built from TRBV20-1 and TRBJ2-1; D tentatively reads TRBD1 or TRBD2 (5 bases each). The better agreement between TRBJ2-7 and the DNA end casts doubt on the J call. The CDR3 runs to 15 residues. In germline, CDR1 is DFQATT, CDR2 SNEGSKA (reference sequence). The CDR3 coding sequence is TGCAGTGCTAGGTCCCCAGGGACCTCCTACAATGAGCAGTACTTC. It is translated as CSARSPGTSYNEQYF.

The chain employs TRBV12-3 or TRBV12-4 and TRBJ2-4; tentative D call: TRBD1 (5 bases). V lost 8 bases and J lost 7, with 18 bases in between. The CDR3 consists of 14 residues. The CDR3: CASGHPMGFNIQYF. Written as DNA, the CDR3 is TGTGCCAGCGGACACCCGATGGGGTTTAACATTCAGTACTTC.

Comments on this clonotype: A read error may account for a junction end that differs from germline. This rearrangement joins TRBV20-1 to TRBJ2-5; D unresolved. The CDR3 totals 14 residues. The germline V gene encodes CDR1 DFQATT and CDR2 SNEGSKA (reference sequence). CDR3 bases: TGCAGTGCTAGGAGTCGGGTGCACCAAGAGACCCTGTACTTC. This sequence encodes CSARSRVHQETLYF.